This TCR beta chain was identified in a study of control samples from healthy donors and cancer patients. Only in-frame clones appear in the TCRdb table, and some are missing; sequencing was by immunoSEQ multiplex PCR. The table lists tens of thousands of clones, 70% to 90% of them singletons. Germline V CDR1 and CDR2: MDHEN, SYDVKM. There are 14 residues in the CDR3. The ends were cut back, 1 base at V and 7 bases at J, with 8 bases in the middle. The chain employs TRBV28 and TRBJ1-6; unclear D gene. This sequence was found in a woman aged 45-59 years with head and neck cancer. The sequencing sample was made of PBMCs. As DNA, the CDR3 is TGTGCCAGCAGTTTATCGGTTAGAAATTCACCCCTCCACTTT. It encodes CASSLSVRNSPLHF.